What follows are 3 T cell receptor beta chains derived from one specimen sequenced in a study of blood T cell repertoires in COVID-19 (dated by TCRdb to the early 2020s). Preparation of the library involved the immunoSEQ multiplex PCR assay. In its TCRdb copy, this immuneACCESS table keeps in-frame sequences only and misses some clones. Where compared with another copy, unresolved V genes explain less than half of these, and the others have no known cause. The sample table lists around 180,000 clones, around 74% of them with a count of one. The leading ten clones occupy 3% of the sample. Sample: peripheral blood. These receptors all come from a woman of 80 years or more with acute or convalescent COVID-19.

This rearrangement joins TRBV18 to TRBJ1-3, with a possible D match to TRBD1 (6 bases). CDR1 is KGHSH and CDR2 is LQKENI in the germline V gene. This CDR3 has 16 amino acids. The V gene lost 2 bases and the J gene lost 0 bases, with 11 bases spanning the gap. The CDR3, as DNA: TGTGCCAGCTCACCATTTTTGGACAGCTCTGGAAACACCATATATTTT. Amino acid sequence: CASSPFLDSSGNTIYF. The full variable domain, completed using reference TRBV18 and TRBJ1-3, is NAGVMQNPRHLVRRRGQEARLRCSPMKGHSHVYWYRQLPEEGLKFMVYLQKENIIDESGMPKERFSAEFPKEGPSILRIQQVVRGDSAAYFCASSPFLDSSGNTIYFGEGSWLTVV.

The chain recombines TRBV19 with TRBJ2-3; 10 nucleotides agree with TRBD1. The length of the CDR3 is 15 residues. Germline-derived CDR1 and CDR2 are LNHDA and SQIVND (reference sequence). J was trimmed by 4 bases and V by 1 base; bases with no gene match: 2. The CDR3 DNA sequence: TGTGCCAGTAGTATAGGACAGGGGGCCTCAGATACGCAGTATTTT. Translating it yields CASSIGQGASDTQYF.

The chain is built from TRBV30 and TRBJ2-1, with TRBD2 matching over 11 bases. The germline gives CDR1 GTSNPN, CDR2 SVGIG (reference sequence). Trimming cost V 4 bases and J 5 bases; bases outside gene matches: 7. The CDR3 has 15 amino acids. CDR3 loop: CAWTQGLADNNEQFF. CDR3 nucleotide sequence: TGTGCCTGGACCCAGGGACTAGCGGATAACAATGAGCAGTTCTTC.